These 21 T cell receptor beta chains originate from one sample sequenced in a study of cytomegalovirus exposure and HLA in healthy donors. Researchers ran the PCR with 60 Vbeta and 13 Jbeta primers. TCRdb's copy holds only in-frame clones and misses some; the assay was immunoSEQ multiplex PCR. The repertoire has approximately 100,000 clones, roughly three quarters of them found once; the top ten carry about 8%. The sample comprised PBMCs. The source of these receptors is a woman aged 45-65 years in good health and CMV-seropositive.

The table lists this clone with a few counts. The gene calls are TRBV27 and TRBJ2-2; maybe TRBD1 (6 bases). The CDR3 sequence is 13 residues long. From germline, CDR1 is MNHEY and CDR2 SMNVEV (reference sequence). The germline V and J ends were trimmed by 7 bases and 5 bases, with 11 bases remaining between them. Here the CDR3 reads CASNLRGTGELFF. The CDR3 region has the DNA TGTGCCAGCAACCTTAGGGGGACCGGGGAGCTGTTTTTT.

The rearrangement joins TRBV6-1 to TRBJ2-1; weak D call: TRBD1 (5 bases). Germline CDR1 reads MNHNS; CDR2 reads SASEGT. The CDR3 length is 12 residues. Trimming took off 4 bases at V and 9 bases at J, with 10 bases between the two ends. CDR3 sequence reads: CASSARGSEQFF. CDR3 bases: TGTGCCAGCAGTGCAAGGGGTAGTGAGCAGTTCTTC.

This chain links TRBV19 with TRBJ2-7; TRBD1 matches at 8 bases. Germline values: CDR1 LNHDA, CDR2 SQIVND (reference sequence). J gave up 0 bases and V 6 bases, and 4 bases lay outside the gene matches. The CDR3 length is 14 residues. In nucleotides, the CDR3 is TGTGCCAGTAGAATGACAGGGGACTCCTACGAGCAGTACTTC. This encodes CASRMTGDSYEQYF.

This clone has more than one count but fewer than ten. The chain is built from TRBV18 and TRBJ2-1; possibly TRBD1 for D (5 bases). The V end was cut by 3 bases, the J end by 2 bases, with 14 bases between. This CDR3 is built from 16 residues. Per the germline V gene, CDR1 is KGHSH and CDR2 is LQKENI. The CDR3 protein is CASSPQGAGPYNEQFF. The CDR3 nucleotides are TGTGCCAGCTCACCCCAAGGGGCAGGGCCCTACAATGAGCAGTTCTTC.

There are a few counts of this clone. CDR3 residues: CASSSGRSGGTYEQYF. The CDR3 DNA follows: TGTGCCAGCAGCTCCGGTAGGAGCGGGGGAACCTACGAGCAGTACTTC. The chain recombines TRBV5-4 with TRBJ2-7; 8 nucleotides agree with TRBD2. The CDR3 length is 16 residues. V shed 3 bases and J 2 bases; nucleotides not matched to a gene: 10. Germline V gene lookup returns CDR1 SGHNT and CDR2 YYREEE (reference sequence).

Points on this clone: The junction does not match germline at one end; this may be a read error. This chain uses TRBV7-9 with TRBJ2-2; 8 positions match TRBD1. Germline CDR1 SEHNR, CDR2 FQNEAQ (reference sequence). The CDR3 covers 16 residues. CDR3 residues: CSSSYRGSVNTGELFF. The CDR3 DNA sequence: TGTTCCAGCAGCTACAGGGGGAGTGTGAACACCGGGGAGCTGTTTTTT.

Only a few counts were recorded for this clone. V gene TRBV7-6 combines with J gene TRBJ1-2; D possibly corresponds to TRBD1 (6 bases). The CDR3 has 15 amino acids. Trimming cost V 7 bases and J 0 bases, with 15 bases left between them. Germline V gives CDR1 SGHVS, CDR2 FNYEAQ. CDR3 in DNA: TGTGCCAGCACCCCAGGGGCAGGGGCTAACTATGGCTACACCTTC. This translates into CASTPGAGANYGYTF.

CDR3 coding DNA: TGCAGCGTTGAAGGGGTGTACAGCGGGGCGGCCCTCTCCTACAATGAGCAGTTCTTC. It is translated as CSVEGVYSGAALSYNEQFF. This chain links TRBV29-1 with TRBJ2-1; TRBD2 agrees at 7 bases. This CDR3 spans 19 amino acids. The V gene's germline CDR1 is SQVTM and CDR2 ANQGSEA. The J segment lost 0 bases and the V segment lost 1 base, leaving 15 bases of the junction unmatched.

V is TRBV7-9 and J is TRBJ2-1, with 10 bases that match TRBD2. V dropped 1 base and J dropped 8; count of bases not matched to a gene: 5. The CDR3 runs to 15 residues. CDR1 and CDR2 from the germline V gene are SEHNR and FQNEAQ (reference sequence). The CDR3 reads CASSLELAGDDEQFF. The CDR3, as DNA: TGTGCCAGCAGCTTAGAGCTAGCGGGAGACGATGAGCAGTTCTTC.

Only a few counts were recorded for this clone. The rearrangement uses TRBV12-5 and TRBJ1-1; maybe TRBD1 (5 bases). CDR3 length: 13 residues. The ends were cut back, 3 bases at V and 7 bases at J, with 12 bases in the middle. From germline, CDR1 is LGHNT and CDR2 FRNRAP. CDR3 loop: CASGLQRGDEAFF. The CDR3 region has the DNA TGTGCTAGTGGTTTACAACGGGGGGATGAAGCTTTCTTT.

The count of this clone is one. The CDR3 bases are TGTGCCAGCAGCGTAGTGTCTAGCGGAAACACCGGGGAGCTGTTTTTT. It specifies CASSVVSSGNTGELFF. J is TRBJ2-2 and V is TRBV9, with 7 bases aligning to TRBD2. Germline V gene lookup returns CDR1 SGDLS and CDR2 YYNGEE. The length of the CDR3 is 16 residues. Trimming removed 0 bases from V and 2 bases from J; junction bases left unmatched: 4. The full variable domain, completed using reference TRBV9 and TRBJ2-2, is DSGVTQTPKHLITATGQRVTLRCSPRSGDLSVYWYQQSLDQGLQFLIQYYNGEERAKGNILERFSAQQFPDLHSELNLSSLELGDSALYFCASSVVSSGNTGELFFGEGSRLTVL.

V gene TRBV9 combines with J gene TRBJ1-1; a weak D match, TRBD1 (6 bases). The CDR3 length is 14 residues. The germline V and J ends were trimmed by 2 bases and 3 bases, with 11 bases remaining between them. Per the germline V gene, CDR1 is SGDLS and CDR2 is YYNGEE. This CDR3 is CASSVSDSYTEAFF. In DNA, the CDR3 is TGTGCCAGCAGCGTTTCGGACAGCTACACTGAAGCTTTCTTT.

V gene TRBV15 combines with J gene TRBJ2-5; D might be TRBD1 (5 bases). The end of the DNA aligns better with TRBJ2-7, so the J call may be wrong. Germline V CDR1 and CDR2: LNHNV, YYDKDF (reference sequence). This CDR3 is 16 amino acids long. The CDR3 DNA sequence: TGTGCCACCAGCAGAGAGGGGCAGGCGAGCTCCTACGAGCAGTACTTC. It specifies CATSREGQASSYEQYF.

The chain couples TRBV7-2 to TRBJ2-2, with a tentative D call TRBD2 (7 bases). Germline values: CDR1 SGHTA, CDR2 FQGNSA. CDR3 size: 16 residues. V dropped 4 bases and J dropped 7 bases, with 19 bases sitting between them. The CDR3 region has the DNA TGTGCCAGCAGCTCCTCTAGGGGGGGAGCGGGCGGGGAGCTGTTTTTT. It specifies CASSSSRGGAGGELFF.

V gene TRBV7-3 combines with J gene TRBJ2-5; 13 bases line up with TRBD2. Germline loops: CDR1 SGHTA, CDR2 FQGTGA. The CDR3 sequence is 18 residues long. The J segment lost 2 bases and the V segment lost 5 bases, leaving 11 bases of the junction unmatched. CDR3 sequence (DNA): TGTGCCAGCAGCCCCCCCCGGGGGACTAGCGGGGCACAAGAGACCCAGTACTTC. This codes for CASSPPRGTSGAQETQYF.

In nucleotides, the CDR3 is TGTGCCAGCAGCGTCGACAGGGACTCTGAAGCTTTCTTT. It yields the protein CASSVDRDSEAFF. The gene calls are TRBV2 and TRBJ1-1, with 7 bases aligning to TRBD1. Trimming took 6 bases from V and 6 from J; bases not matched to a gene: 7. CDR3 length: 13 amino acids. Germline V gene lookup returns CDR1 SNHLY and CDR2 FYNNEI.

The chain uses TRBV7-8 and TRBJ2-7; 14 bases match TRBD2. This CDR3 has 15 residues. Germline CDR1 is SGHVS and CDR2 is FQNEAQ. Losses at the gene ends were 5 bases for V and 4 bases for J; bases not matched to a gene: 4. CDR3 nucleotide sequence: TGTGCCAGCAGCGCCAGGACTAGCGGGAGGTACGAGCAGTACTTC. As protein: CASSARTSGRYEQYF.

This chain links TRBV5-5 with TRBJ1-1; 8 positions agree with TRBD1. Germline CDR1 is SGHKS and CDR2 is YYEKEE (reference sequence). The V and J ends lost 0 bases and 4 bases, in that order; junction bases with no gene match: 2. The CDR3 runs 14 residues. The CDR3 DNA reads as TGTGCCAGCAGCTTGGCCACAGGGGGCACTGAAGCTTTCTTT. This codes for CASSLATGGTEAFF.

Only a few counts were recorded for this clone. The chain uses TRBV10-3 and TRBJ2-3, with 9 bases fitting TRBD2. Germline CDR1 reads ENHRY; CDR2 reads SYGVKD. The J segment lost 0 bases and the V segment lost 11 bases, leaving 15 bases of the junction unmatched. The CDR3 has 17 amino acids. The chain's CDR3 is CASLGPSGVISTDTQYF. CDR3 nucleotides: TGTGCCTCTCTAGGGCCTAGCGGGGTTATTAGCACAGATACGCAGTATTTT.

This clone showed up just a few times. This chain links TRBV6-5 with TRBJ2-3, with D perhaps TRBD2 (7 bases). The CDR3 contains 13 residues. The V and J ends lost 10 bases and 3 bases respectively, with 14 bases between them. CDR1 and CDR2 from the germline V gene are MNHEY and SVGAGI. The CDR3, as DNA: TGTGCCACCTTAGGGGGACTAACAGATACGCAGTATTTT. Translated: CATLGGLTDTQYF.

This chain links TRBV5-1 with TRBJ2-3, with D hard to call. This CDR3 is 12 amino acids long. Germline V gives CDR1 SGHRS, CDR2 YFSETQ. Deletions cut 1 base from V and 6 bases from J, with 6 bases between. CDR3: CASSLYQDTQYF. As DNA, the CDR3 is TGCGCCAGCAGCTTGTATCAGGATACGCAGTATTTT.